Included here is one T cell receptor (beta chain) sequence, with context. The sample comes from a study of blood T cell repertoires in COVID-19. Study context: Sites across the United States, Italy and Spain contributed samples from acute and convalescent COVID-19. PBMCs, B-cell-depleted T cells, or T cells were the source of the cDNA or gDNA that made up the material.

The CDR3 has 16 amino acids. Germline CDR1 and CDR2: SGDLS and YYNGEE. V was shortened by 0 bases and J by 0 bases, with 10 bases between the two germline ends. Assay: immunoSEQ multiplex PCR; the TCRdb copy retains only in-frame clones and omits some. The sample records about 44,000 clones, roughly 87% being singletons. Sequenced material: peripheral blood. The TCR originated in a woman older than 75 in a cohort sampled during active or convalescent COVID-19. The V call is TRBV9, the J call TRBJ1-3; D remains ambiguous. CDR3 sequence: CASSVEQSPSGNTIYF. The CDR3 DNA reads as TGTGCCAGCAGCGTAGAACAGAGTCCCTCTGGAAACACCATATATTTT.